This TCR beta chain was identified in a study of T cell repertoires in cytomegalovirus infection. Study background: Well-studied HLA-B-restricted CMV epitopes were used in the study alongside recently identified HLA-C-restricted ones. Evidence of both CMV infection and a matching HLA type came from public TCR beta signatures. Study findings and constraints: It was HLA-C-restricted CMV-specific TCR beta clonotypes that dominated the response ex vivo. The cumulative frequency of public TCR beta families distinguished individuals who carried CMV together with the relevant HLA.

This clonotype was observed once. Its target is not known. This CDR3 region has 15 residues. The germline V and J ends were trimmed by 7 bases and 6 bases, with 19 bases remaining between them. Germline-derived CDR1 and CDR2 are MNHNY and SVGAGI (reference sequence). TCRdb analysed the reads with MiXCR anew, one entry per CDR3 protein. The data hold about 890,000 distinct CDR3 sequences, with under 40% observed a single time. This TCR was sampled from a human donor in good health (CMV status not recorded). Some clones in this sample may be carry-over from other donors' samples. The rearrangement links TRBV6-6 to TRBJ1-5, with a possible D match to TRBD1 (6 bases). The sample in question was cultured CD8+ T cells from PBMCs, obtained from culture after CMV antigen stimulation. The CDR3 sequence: CASTRGGALIQPQHF. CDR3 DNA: TGTGCCAGCACTAGGGGGGGGGCGCTGATTCAGCCCCAGCATTTT.